This T cell receptor beta chain is drawn from a study of CD8 T cells in Susac syndrome. cDNA came from about 0.5 to 1 ug RNA primed by random hexamers. TCRdb passed the immunoSEQ multiplex PCR reads through MiXCR, listing each CDR3 protein once. The sample includes approximately 190,000 distinct CDR3 sequences, approximately 95% seen only once; the top ten take approximately 0.15%. TCR beta sequencing was performed on blood CD8+ and CD4+ T cells. Negative isolation was used for CD8+ and CD4+ T cells and FACS enrichment for TEMRA cells. Trimming took off 2 bases at V and 7 bases at J, with 11 bases between the two ends. This CDR3 is built from 13 residues. Per germline, CDR1 MDHEN and CDR2 SYDVKM.

Sequenced material: CD8+ T cells from PBMCs. This sequence joins TRBV28 and TRBJ2-5, with unresolved D. The source is a human donor with Susac syndrome. Here the CDR3 reads CASSLSQIGTQYF. The CDR3 DNA is TGTGCCAGCAGTTTAAGTCAGATCGGGACCCAGTACTTC.